The entry that follows covers one T cell receptor beta chain sequence. The antigen is undetermined. This sample was taken from a study of blood T cells in healthy people across ages. Findings and caveats of the study: Because sorting was not performed, PBMCs prevented conclusive naive versus antigen-experienced comparison.

Germline CDR1 and CDR2: SQVTM and ANQGSEA. Trimming took off 4 bases at V and 3 bases at J, with 12 bases between the two ends. This CDR3 contains 13 residues. It was with a sample-barcoded 5' primer and a J-beta primer mix that a second PCR of about 7 to 12 cycles was run. TCRdb reprocessed the 5' RACE reads with MiXCR, giving one entry per CDR3 protein. In the table there are some 730,000 distinct CDR3 sequences, about 20% of which are singletons. The donors, aged about 6 to 95, were healthy Caucasians from Russia. Sample: blood. The chain joins TRBV29-1 to TRBJ1-2; D gene ambiguous. The clonotype was recovered from a man in his 70s in good health. CDR3 sequence reads: CSVVGSEDYGYTF. The CDR3 region has the DNA TGCAGCGTTGTCGGCTCCGAGGACTATGGCTACACCTTC.